This is a list of T cell receptor beta chains from one sample in a study of identical twins. MiXCR, applied by TCRdb to the 5' RACE reads, yields one record per CDR3 protein. The sample contains 550,000 to 800,000 distinct CDR3 sequences, roughly 6.6% of which appear only once. This sample also appeared in a second study, on yellow fever vaccine responses in identical twins.

Specimen: PBMCs. These receptors originate from a woman aged 18-35 years in good health. CDR3s leave out the opening cysteine and the closing phenylalanine or tryptophan. The order of the fields is CDR3 protein, J gene, clone size, V gene, CDR3 length. The size entry is marked missing in some rows and otherwise reads once, few, many or a size class.

cdr3_aa: ASRLPGSNTGELF
j_call: TRBJ2-2
clone_size: few
v_call: TRBV3-1
cdr3_length: 13

cdr3_aa: ASSFRQTFTEAF
j_call: TRBJ1-1
clone_size: few
v_call: TRBV7-2
cdr3_length: 12

cdr3_aa: ASSTTGGGDTQY
j_call: TRBJ2-3
clone_size: -
v_call: TRBV7-3
cdr3_length: 12

cdr3_aa: ASSNAGQGIDTQY
j_call: TRBJ2-3
clone_size: many
v_call: TRBV5-1
cdr3_length: 13

cdr3_aa: SVEPGSYGYT
j_call: TRBJ1-2
clone_size: -
v_call: TRBV29-1
cdr3_length: 10

cdr3_aa: ASSEPREVYNEQF
j_call: TRBJ2-1
clone_size: -
v_call: TRBV6-1
cdr3_length: 13

cdr3_aa: SARETGEGVAF
j_call: TRBJ1-1
clone_size: many
v_call: TRBV20-1
cdr3_length: 11

cdr3_aa: ATSREAGFLGSPLH
j_call: TRBJ1-6
clone_size: -
v_call: TRBV15
cdr3_length: 14

cdr3_aa: ASRLSGQWNGYT
j_call: TRBJ1-2
clone_size: -
v_call: TRBV28
cdr3_length: 12

cdr3_aa: ASSFPPMAGLNEQF
j_call: TRBJ2-1
clone_size: few
v_call: TRBV7-9
cdr3_length: 14

cdr3_aa: ATSRGLAGGTIYNEQF
j_call: TRBJ2-1
clone_size: -
v_call: TRBV15
cdr3_length: 16

cdr3_aa: ASSTIAGSTDTQY
j_call: TRBJ2-3
clone_size: few
v_call: TRBV5-5
cdr3_length: 13

cdr3_aa: ASTSGYSNQPQH
j_call: TRBJ1-5
clone_size: few
v_call: TRBV28
cdr3_length: 12

cdr3_aa: ATKRGGYGDIQY
j_call: TRBJ2-4
clone_size: many
v_call: TRBV12-3/TRBV12-4
cdr3_length: 12

cdr3_aa: ASSSQGSTEAF
j_call: TRBJ1-1
clone_size: few
v_call: TRBV5-1
cdr3_length: 11

cdr3_aa: ASSLTGIYDEQY
j_call: TRBJ2-7
clone_size: few
v_call: TRBV12-3/TRBV12-4
cdr3_length: 12

cdr3_aa: ASSHSGTGAYSNQPQH
j_call: TRBJ1-5
clone_size: many
v_call: TRBV4-2
cdr3_length: 16

cdr3_aa: ASSRDVD
j_call: TRBJ2-1
clone_size: -
v_call: TRBV12-3/TRBV12-4
cdr3_length: 7

cdr3_aa: ASSPVVGLLTDTQY
j_call: TRBJ2-3
clone_size: many
v_call: TRBV3-1
cdr3_length: 14

cdr3_aa: ASSLTGGNQPQH
j_call: TRBJ1-5
clone_size: many
v_call: TRBV5-1
cdr3_length: 12

cdr3_aa: SAMKTGSDTQY
j_call: TRBJ2-3
clone_size: few
v_call: TRBV20-1
cdr3_length: 11

cdr3_aa: ASSLGFTTNNEQF
j_call: TRBJ2-1
clone_size: -
v_call: TRBV7-6
cdr3_length: 13

cdr3_aa: ATSRDRIANTEAF
j_call: TRBJ1-1
clone_size: -
v_call: TRBV15
cdr3_length: 13

cdr3_aa: ATSDLGADTDTQY
j_call: TRBJ2-3
clone_size: many
v_call: TRBV24-1
cdr3_length: 13

cdr3_aa: ASSSTGSFYNEQF
j_call: TRBJ2-1
clone_size: few
v_call: TRBV6-5
cdr3_length: 13

cdr3_aa: ASSAPSSGRETQY
j_call: TRBJ2-5
clone_size: few
v_call: TRBV28
cdr3_length: 13

cdr3_aa: ASRKAAGPPAETQY
j_call: TRBJ2-5
clone_size: once
v_call: TRBV7-8
cdr3_length: 14

cdr3_aa: ASGSPGTTPRYEQF
j_call: TRBJ2-1
clone_size: -
v_call: TRBV12-3/TRBV12-4
cdr3_length: 14

cdr3_aa: ASSLWGSENTEAF
j_call: TRBJ1-1
clone_size: few
v_call: TRBV28
cdr3_length: 13

cdr3_aa: ASSLQPTGELF
j_call: TRBJ2-2
clone_size: many
v_call: TRBV28
cdr3_length: 11

cdr3_aa: SAMDGTANQPQH
j_call: TRBJ1-5
clone_size: few
v_call: TRBV20-1
cdr3_length: 12

cdr3_aa: SIRDSADTQY
j_call: TRBJ2-3
clone_size: -
v_call: TRBV29-1
cdr3_length: 10

cdr3_aa: ASSKQGAQGNTIY
j_call: TRBJ1-3
clone_size: -
v_call: TRBV12-3/TRBV12-4
cdr3_length: 13

cdr3_aa: ASSPGTNYGYT
j_call: TRBJ1-2
clone_size: many
v_call: TRBV6-1
cdr3_length: 11

cdr3_aa: ASSYSLSGEETQY
j_call: TRBJ2-5
clone_size: many
v_call: TRBV6-5
cdr3_length: 13

cdr3_aa: ASSPMKRVLALGGNEQF
j_call: TRBJ2-1
clone_size: -
v_call: TRBV11-1
cdr3_length: 17

cdr3_aa: ASSEGRPWRVVNSPLH
j_call: TRBJ1-6
clone_size: few
v_call: TRBV2
cdr3_length: 16

cdr3_aa: ATSGATPTEQY
j_call: TRBJ2-7
clone_size: -
v_call: TRBV10-3
cdr3_length: 11

cdr3_aa: ASSFGGELF
j_call: TRBJ2-2
clone_size: many
v_call: TRBV12-3/TRBV12-4
cdr3_length: 9

cdr3_aa: ASSLRADTSFSRTDTQY
j_call: TRBJ2-3
clone_size: many
v_call: TRBV5-6
cdr3_length: 17